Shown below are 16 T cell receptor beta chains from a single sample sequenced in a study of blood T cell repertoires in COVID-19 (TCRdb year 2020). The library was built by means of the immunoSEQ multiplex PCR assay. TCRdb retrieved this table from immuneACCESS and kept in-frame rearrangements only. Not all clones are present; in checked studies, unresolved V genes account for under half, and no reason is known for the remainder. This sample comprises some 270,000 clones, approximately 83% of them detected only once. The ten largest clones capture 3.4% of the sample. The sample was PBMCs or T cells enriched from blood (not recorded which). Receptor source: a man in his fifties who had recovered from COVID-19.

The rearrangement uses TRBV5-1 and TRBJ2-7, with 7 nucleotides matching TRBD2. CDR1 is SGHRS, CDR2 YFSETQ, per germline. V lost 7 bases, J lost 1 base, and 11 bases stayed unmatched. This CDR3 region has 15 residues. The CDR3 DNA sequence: TGCGCCAGCCAGATGGGGGGGGATCCATCCTACGAGCAGTACTTC. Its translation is CASQMGGDPSYEQYF.

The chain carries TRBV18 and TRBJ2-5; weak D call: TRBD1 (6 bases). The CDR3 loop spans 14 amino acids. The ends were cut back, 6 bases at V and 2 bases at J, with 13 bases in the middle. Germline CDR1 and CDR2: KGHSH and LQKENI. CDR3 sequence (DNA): TGTGCCAGCTCCCGAACGAGGGGGCAAGAGACCCAGTACTTC. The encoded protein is CASSRTRGQETQYF.

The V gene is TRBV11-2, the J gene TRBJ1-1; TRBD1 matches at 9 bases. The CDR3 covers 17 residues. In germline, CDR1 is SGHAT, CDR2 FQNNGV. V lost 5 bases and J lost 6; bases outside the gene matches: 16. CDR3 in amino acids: CASSRPIRTGDAAEAFF. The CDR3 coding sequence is TGTGCCAGCAGCCGTCCAATCCGGACAGGGGATGCGGCTGAAGCTTTCTTT.

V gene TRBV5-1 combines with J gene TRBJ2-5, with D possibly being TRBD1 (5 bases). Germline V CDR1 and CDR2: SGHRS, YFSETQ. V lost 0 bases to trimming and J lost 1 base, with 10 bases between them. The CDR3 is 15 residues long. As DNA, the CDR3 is TGCGCCAGCAGCTTGGAGGGGCAGGCCCAAGAGACCCAGTACTTC. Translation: CASSLEGQAQETQYF. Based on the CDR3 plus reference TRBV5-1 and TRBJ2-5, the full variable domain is KAGVTQTPRYLIKTRGQQVTLSCSPISGHRSVSWYQQTPGQGLQFLFEYFSETQRNKGNFPGRFSGRQFSNSRSEMNVSTLELGDSALYLCASSLEGQAQETQYFGPGTRLLVL.

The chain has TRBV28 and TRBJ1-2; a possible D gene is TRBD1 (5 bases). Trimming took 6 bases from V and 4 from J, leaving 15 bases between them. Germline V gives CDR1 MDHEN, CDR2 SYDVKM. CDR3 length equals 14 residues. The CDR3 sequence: CASSLLDSLYGYTF. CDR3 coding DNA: TGTGCCAGCAGCTTACTCGACAGTCTCTATGGCTACACCTTC.

The CDR3 DNA reads TGTGCCAGCAGTCAAATCAGGGACACCGGGGAGCTGTTTTTT. It yields the protein CASSQIRDTGELFF. This chain joins TRBV7-2 and TRBJ2-2; D is perhaps TRBD1 (5 bases). Deletions cut 6 bases from V and 3 bases from J, with 11 bases between. Germline V CDR1 and CDR2: SGHTA, FQGNSA. The CDR3 length is 14 residues.

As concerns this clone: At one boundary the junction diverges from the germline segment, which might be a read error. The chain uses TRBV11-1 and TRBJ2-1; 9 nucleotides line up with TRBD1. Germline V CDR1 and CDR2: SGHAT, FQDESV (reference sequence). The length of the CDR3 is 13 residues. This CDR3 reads CASSRGTGFLRVF. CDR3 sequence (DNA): TGTGCCAGCAGCAGGGGGACAGGGTTTCTAAGAGTCTTC.

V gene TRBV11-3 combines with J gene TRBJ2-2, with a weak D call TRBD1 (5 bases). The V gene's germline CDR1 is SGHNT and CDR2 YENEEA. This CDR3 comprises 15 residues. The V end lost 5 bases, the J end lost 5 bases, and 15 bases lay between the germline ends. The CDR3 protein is CASSTRQLWTGELFF. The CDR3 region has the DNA TGTGCCAGCAGCACACGACAGTTGTGGACCGGGGAGCTGTTTTTT.

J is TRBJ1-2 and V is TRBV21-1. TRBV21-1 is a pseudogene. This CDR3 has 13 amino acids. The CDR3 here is CASSLTFNYGYTF. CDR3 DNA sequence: TGTGCCAGCAGCCTGACTTTTAACTATGGCTACACCTTC.

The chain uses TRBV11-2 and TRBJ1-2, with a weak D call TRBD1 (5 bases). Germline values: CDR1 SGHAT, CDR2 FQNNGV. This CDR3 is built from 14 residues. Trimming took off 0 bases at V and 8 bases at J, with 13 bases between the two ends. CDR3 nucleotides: TGTGCCAGCAGCTTAGAGGCAGGGCCCGGGGGCTACACCTTC. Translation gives CASSLEAGPGGYTF.

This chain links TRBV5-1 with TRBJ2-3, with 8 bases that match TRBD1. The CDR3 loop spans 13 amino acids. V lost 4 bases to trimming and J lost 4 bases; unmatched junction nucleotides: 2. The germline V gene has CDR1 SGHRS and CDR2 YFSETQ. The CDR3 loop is CASSETGADTQYF. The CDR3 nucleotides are TGCGCCAGCAGCGAGACAGGGGCAGATACGCAGTATTTT.

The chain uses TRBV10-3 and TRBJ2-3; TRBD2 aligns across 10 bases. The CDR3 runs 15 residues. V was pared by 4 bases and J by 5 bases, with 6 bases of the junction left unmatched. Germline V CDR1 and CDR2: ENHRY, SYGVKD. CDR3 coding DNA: TGTGCCATCAGTGCCAGCGGGGGGGCCGGAGATACGCAGTATTTT. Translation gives CAISASGGAGDTQYF.

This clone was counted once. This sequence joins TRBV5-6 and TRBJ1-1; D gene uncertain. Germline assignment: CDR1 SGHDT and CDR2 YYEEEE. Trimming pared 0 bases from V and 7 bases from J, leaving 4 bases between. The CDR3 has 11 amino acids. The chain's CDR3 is CASSLGGEAFF. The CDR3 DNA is TGTGCCAGCAGCTTGGGCGGTGAAGCTTTCTTT. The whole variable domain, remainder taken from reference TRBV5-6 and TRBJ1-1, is DAGVTQSPTHLIKTRGQQVTLRCSPKSGHDTVSWYQQALGQGPQFIFQYYEEEERQRGNFPDRFSGHQFPNYSSELNVNALLLGDSALYLCASSLGGEAFFGQGTRLTVV.

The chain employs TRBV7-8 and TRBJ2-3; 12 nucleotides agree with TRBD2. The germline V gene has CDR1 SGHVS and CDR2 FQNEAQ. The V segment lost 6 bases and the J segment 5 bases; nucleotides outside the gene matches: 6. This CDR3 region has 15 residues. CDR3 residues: CASSYLAGGQDTQYF. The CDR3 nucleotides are TGTGCCAGCAGTTACCTAGCGGGAGGGCAAGATACGCAGTATTTT.

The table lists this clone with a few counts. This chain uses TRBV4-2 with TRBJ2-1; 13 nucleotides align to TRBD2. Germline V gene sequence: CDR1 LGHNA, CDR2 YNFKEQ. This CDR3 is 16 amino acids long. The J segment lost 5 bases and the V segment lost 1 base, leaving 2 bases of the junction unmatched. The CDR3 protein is CASSQVGLAGHNEQFF. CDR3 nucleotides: TGTGCCAGCAGCCAAGTGGGACTAGCGGGACACAATGAGCAGTTCTTC.

CDR3 in amino acids: CASSLSAGGNTGELFF. CDR3 nucleotide sequence: TGCGCCAGCAGCTTGTCCGCGGGAGGGAACACCGGGGAGCTGTTTTTT. The chain employs TRBV5-1 and TRBJ2-2; 8 nucleotides match TRBD2. In germline, CDR1 is SGHRS, CDR2 YFSETQ. This CDR3 is 16 amino acids long. Trimming at V came to 1 base and at J to 1 base, leaving 3 bases not matched to a gene.